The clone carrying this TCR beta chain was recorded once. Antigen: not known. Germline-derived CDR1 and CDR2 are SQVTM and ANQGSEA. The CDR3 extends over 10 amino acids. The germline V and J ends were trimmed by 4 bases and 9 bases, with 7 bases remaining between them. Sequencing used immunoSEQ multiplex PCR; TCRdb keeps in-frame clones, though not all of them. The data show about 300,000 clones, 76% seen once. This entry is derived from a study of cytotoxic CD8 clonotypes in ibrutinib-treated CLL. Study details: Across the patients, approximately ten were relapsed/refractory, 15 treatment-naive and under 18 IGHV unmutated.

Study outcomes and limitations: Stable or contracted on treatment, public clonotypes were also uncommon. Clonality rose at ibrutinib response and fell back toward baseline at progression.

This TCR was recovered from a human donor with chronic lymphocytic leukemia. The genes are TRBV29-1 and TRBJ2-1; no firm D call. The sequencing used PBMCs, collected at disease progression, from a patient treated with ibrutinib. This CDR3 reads CSVVGFEQFF. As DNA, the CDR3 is TGCAGCGTTGTGGGTTTTGAGCAGTTCTTC.